This TCR beta chain was captured by sequencing in a study of T cells in Graves' hyperthyroidism and ophthalmopathy. No progression to ophthalmopathy during 18 months of follow-up defined stable disease. CDR1 is DFQATT and CDR2 is SNEGSKA in the germline V gene (reference sequence). The V and J ends lost 2 bases and 4 bases respectively, with 12 bases between them. CDR3 length: 13 residues. Researchers took RNA transcripts and amplified the TCR beta CDR3 regions from them. The HTBI primer set drove a first-round RT-PCR of the TCR CDR3. TCRdb re-analysed the multiplex PCR reads in MiXCR, keeping a single row per CDR3 protein. The profile shows 600,000 to 800,000 distinct CDR3 sequences, about a third of them singletons. Regarding the study as a whole: Most thyroid clonotypes expanded above 0.001 appeared in blood too. Ophthalmopathy was predicted by the model a median of roughly 6.6 months ahead of onset.

This clonotype appeared many times. Its specificity is not known. V is TRBV20-1 and J is TRBJ2-7; the D gene could be TRBD1 or TRBD2 (7 bases each). The receptor's source is a woman aged 35 to 49 with Graves' hyperthyroidism. Sequenced: blood. In DNA form, the CDR3 reads TGCAGTGCTAGACAGGGGGGGGATTACGAGCAGTACTTC. It translates to CSARQGGDYEQYF.